The rows below give T cell receptor beta chains drawn from one sample of a study of metastatic and nonmetastatic thyroid tumors. TCRdb redid the clone calls on the PCR reads using MiXCR. This sample has tens of thousands of clones, with roughly a sixth found just once. Sequenced input: blood. These receptors originate from a female donor with papillary thyroid cancer or a benign thyroid nodule (not recorded which). Some clones in this sample may be carry-over from other donors' samples. CDR3s include the opening cysteine and the closing phenylalanine or tryptophan. Fields, in order: clone size, J gene, D gene, V gene, CDR3 protein, CDR3 DNA. D genes are given only for firm matches. Expanded clones are given a class, and other clones once, few, many or no size at all.

clone_size: many
j_call: TRBJ2-2
d_call: NA
v_call: TRBV19
cdr3_aa: CASARRSQNTGELFF
cdr3_nt: TGTGCCAGCGCCCGACGGAGCCAGAACACCGGGGAGCTGTTTTTT

clone_size: many
j_call: TRBJ1-5
d_call: NA
v_call: TRBV19
cdr3_aa: CASSMTDYSNQPQHF
cdr3_nt: TGTGCCAGTAGTATGACAGACTATAGCAATCAGCCCCAGCATTTT

clone_size: NA
j_call: TRBJ2-1
d_call: TRBD1
v_call: TRBV11-1
cdr3_aa: CASSPTTWTGMNKQFF
cdr3_nt: TGTGCCAGCAGCCCTACTACCTGGACAGGCATGAATAAGCAGTTCTTC

clone_size: many
j_call: TRBJ2-1
d_call: TRBD2
v_call: TRBV2
cdr3_aa: CASRDGTSGGLYNEQFF
cdr3_nt: TGTGCCAGCAGAGACGGGACTAGCGGGGGGTTATACAATGAGCAGTTCTTC

clone_size: many
j_call: TRBJ1-2
d_call: NA
v_call: TRBV9
cdr3_aa: CASSVAGPRNYGYTF
cdr3_nt: TGTGCCAGCAGCGTAGCTGGCCCGAGGAACTATGGCTACACCTTC

clone_size: many
j_call: TRBJ2-7
d_call: NA
v_call: TRBV29-1
cdr3_aa: CSVGRRSDEQYF
cdr3_nt: TGCAGCGTTGGGAGGAGGTCCGACGAGCAGTACTTC

clone_size: many
j_call: TRBJ2-5
d_call: NA
v_call: TRBV24-1
cdr3_aa: CATSGGRAGTNQETQYF
cdr3_nt: TGTGCCACCAGTGGGGGGCGAGCGGGGACTAACCAAGAGACCCAGTACTTC

clone_size: many
j_call: TRBJ2-1
d_call: TRBD2
v_call: TRBV20-1
cdr3_aa: CSARSNGGTSGRASYNEQFF
cdr3_nt: TGCAGTGCTAGGTCGAATGGGGGGACTAGCGGGAGGGCGTCCTACAATGAGCAGTTCTTC

clone_size: medium-sized
j_call: TRBJ1-1
d_call: NA
v_call: TRBV13
cdr3_aa: CASSLGEITEAFF
cdr3_nt: TGTGCCAGCAGCTTAGGGGAGATCACTGAAGCTTTCTTT

clone_size: NA
j_call: TRBJ1-1
d_call: TRBD1
v_call: TRBV11-2
cdr3_aa: CASSYLPGQTNTEAFF
cdr3_nt: TGTGCCAGCAGCTACCTGCCGGGACAGACGAACACTGAAGCTTTCTTT

clone_size: many
j_call: TRBJ1-1
d_call: NA
v_call: TRBV4-1
cdr3_aa: CASSQDHQANTEAFF
cdr3_nt: TGCGCCAGCAGCCAAGATCACCAGGCGAACACTGAAGCTTTCTTT

clone_size: many
j_call: TRBJ1-4
d_call: TRBD1
v_call: TRBV3-1
cdr3_aa: CASSYLTGVEEKLFF
cdr3_nt: TGTGCCAGCAGCTACCTGACAGGGGTGGAGGAAAAACTGTTTTTT

clone_size: many
j_call: TRBJ2-1
d_call: NA
v_call: TRBV7-9
cdr3_aa: CASSLSYNEQFF
cdr3_nt: TGTGCCAGCAGCCTCTCGTACAATGAGCAGTTCTTC

clone_size: many
j_call: TRBJ1-1
d_call: NA
v_call: TRBV5-1
cdr3_aa: CASSRDGGPMNTEAFF
cdr3_nt: TGCGCCAGCAGCCGGGACGGGGGACCTATGAACACTGAAGCTTTCTTT

clone_size: many
j_call: TRBJ1-1
d_call: TRBD1
v_call: TRBV18
cdr3_aa: CASSFTGDTEAFF
cdr3_nt: TGTGCCAGCTCATTTACAGGGGACACTGAAGCTTTCTTT

clone_size: many
j_call: TRBJ2-5
d_call: NA
v_call: TRBV3-1
cdr3_aa: CASSPLGPETQYF
cdr3_nt: TGTGCCAGCAGCCCCCTGGGTCCAGAGACCCAGTACTTC

clone_size: many
j_call: TRBJ2-3
d_call: NA
v_call: TRBV4-1
cdr3_aa: CASSQKGGPTDTQYF
cdr3_nt: TGCGCCAGCAGCCAAAAAGGGGGGCCAACAGATACGCAGTATTTT

clone_size: many
j_call: TRBJ1-4
d_call: NA
v_call: TRBV7-9
cdr3_aa: CASSLSGAREKLFF
cdr3_nt: TGTGCCAGCAGCTTGTCAGGGGCCCGGGAAAAACTGTTTTTT

clone_size: NA
j_call: TRBJ1-2
d_call: NA
v_call: TRBV20-1
cdr3_aa: CSPYSSVYGYTF
cdr3_nt: TGCAGTCCATACTCCAGTGTCTATGGCTACACCTTC

clone_size: NA
j_call: TRBJ1-2
d_call: NA
v_call: TRBV18
cdr3_aa: CASSRSGPLEVFGYTF
cdr3_nt: TGTGCCAGCTCACGATCGGGCCCCTTGGAGGTCTTCGGCTACACCTTC

clone_size: many
j_call: TRBJ2-3
d_call: NA
v_call: TRBV24-1
cdr3_aa: CATSDLRGQSTTDTQYF
cdr3_nt: TGTGCCACCAGTGATTTGCGAGGACAGTCCACCACAGATACGCAGTATTTT

clone_size: few
j_call: TRBJ2-7
d_call: NA
v_call: TRBV19
cdr3_aa: CASKSAAGEHYEQYF
cdr3_nt: TGTGCCAGTAAATCTGCGGCAGGGGAGCACTACGAGCAGTACTTC

clone_size: NA
j_call: TRBJ2-1
d_call: NA
v_call: TRBV4-2
cdr3_aa: CASSREIWNEQFF
cdr3_nt: TGTGCCAGCAGCCGAGAGATCTGGAATGAGCAGTTCTTC